These 14 T cell receptor beta chains were all obtained from the same sample, sequenced in a study of T cell changes during pregnancy in multiple sclerosis. Only in-frame clones appear in the TCRdb table, and some are missing; sequencing was by immunoSEQ multiplex PCR. This sample yields around 80,000 clones, of which approximately 95% are seen a single time; more than 0.85% belongs to the top ten. The specimen was peripheral blood, collected in the second trimester of pregnancy. These receptors originate from a female donor in good health, enrolled as a control in a pregnancy study.

In its sample, this clone was seen once. CDR3 in amino acids: CSVETGGVPYNEQFF. In DNA, the CDR3 is TGCAGCGTTGAAACGGGGGGGGTACCCTACAATGAGCAGTTCTTC. V gene TRBV29-1 combines with J gene TRBJ2-1; 8 nucleotides match TRBD2. Trimming at V came to 2 bases and at J to 2 bases, leaving 5 bases not matched to a gene. The CDR3 is made up of 15 amino acids. Germline CDR1 and CDR2: SQVTM and ANQGSEA.

The chain combines TRBV5-5 with TRBJ2-3; 14 bases align to TRBD2. The CDR3 has 16 amino acids. Germline trimming cut 4 bases from V and 3 bases from J; bases unmatched to any gene: 4. Germline values: CDR1 SGHKS, CDR2 YYEKEE (reference sequence). The CDR3 DNA is TGTGCCAGCAGCCCCTGGACTAGCGGGAGGACAGATACGCAGTATTTT. The encoded protein is CASSPWTSGRTDTQYF.

This sequence joins TRBV25-1 and TRBJ2-1, with 8 bases matching TRBD2. CDR1 MGHDK and CDR2 SYGVNS come from the germline V gene. The CDR3 extends over 16 amino acids. V lost 5 bases and J lost 10; bases outside the gene matches: 16. The CDR3 nucleotides are TGTGCCAGCAGTACATCAGCGGGAGCCAAAGTCGGGGAGCAGTTCTTC. Amino acids: CASSTSAGAKVGEQFF.

This rearrangement joins TRBV7-2 to TRBJ2-3; no definite D call. The CDR3 length is 17 residues. Trimming removed 5 bases from V and 0 bases from J, with 18 bases in between. The V gene's germline CDR1 is SGHTA and CDR2 FQGNSA. The CDR3 sequence is CASSPFLRHSSTDTQYF. The CDR3, as DNA: TGTGCCAGCAGCCCCTTCCTAAGACACTCTAGCACAGATACGCAGTATTTT.

This clone has a single count. The rearrangement uses TRBV19 and TRBJ2-6; 9 positions agree with TRBD2. The CDR3 is made up of 17 amino acids. V lost 4 bases to trimming and J lost 3 bases; unmatched junction nucleotides: 7. Germline CDR1 reads LNHDA; CDR2 reads SQIVND (reference sequence). CDR3 DNA sequence: TGTGCCAGTAGTACCTTTAGCGGGAGAGTTGGGGCCAACGTCCTGACTTTC. Residues: CASSTFSGRVGANVLTF.

The rearrangement uses TRBV2 and TRBJ1-5, with 10 bases that match TRBD1. Germline values: CDR1 SNHLY, CDR2 FYNNEI. V shed 1 base, J shed 6 bases, and the junction held 3 bases outside the gene matches. The CDR3 covers 15 residues. The CDR3 DNA reads as TGTGCCAGCAGTGAAGACGGGACAGGGGTTCAGCCCCAGCATTTT. Its protein is CASSEDGTGVQPQHF.

This clone was observed a handful of times. The rearrangement joins TRBV4-1 to TRBJ2-2; TRBD1 aligns across 9 bases. The CDR3 runs 17 residues. Germline V CDR1 and CDR2: MGHRA, YSYEKL. V was clipped by 4 bases and J by 5 bases; unmatched bases: 11. This CDR3 reads CASSRIPGQGRTGELFF. In DNA form, the CDR3 reads TGCGCCAGCAGCCGAATCCCGGGACAGGGTCGGACCGGGGAGCTGTTTTTT.

Only a few counts were recorded for this clone. This chain connects TRBV5-1 to TRBJ2-1; 9 bases agree with TRBD2. This CDR3 has 15 residues. Germline-derived CDR1 and CDR2 are SGHRS and YFSETQ. Losses at the gene ends were 6 bases for V and 2 bases for J; bases not matched to a gene: 6. DNA of the CDR3: TGCGCCAGCACCCTTAGCGGGAGACCCTACAATGAGCAGTTCTTC. It encodes CASTLSGRPYNEQFF.

The chain has TRBV30 and TRBJ2-1, with D tentatively TRBD2 (6 bases). V dropped 5 bases and J dropped 0 bases, with 14 bases sitting between them. The CDR3 consists of 15 residues. In germline, CDR1 is GTSNPN, CDR2 SVGIG (reference sequence). As DNA, the CDR3 is TGTGCCTGGTCCCGCGGGGCTAGCTCCTACAATGAGCAGTTCTTC. Its protein product is CAWSRGASSYNEQFF.

The chain employs TRBV12-2 and TRBJ2-7; TRBD1, the D gene given by the table, was not confirmed from the DNA. TRBV12-2 is described as a pseudogene. The CDR3 sequence is 18 residues long. CDR3 in DNA: TGTGCAAGTCGCCCCCCCCCGCTCGGAATTACAGGGGCCTACGAGCAGTACTTC. Protein sequence: CASRPPPLGITGAYEQYF.

V and J are TRBV28 and TRBJ1-2, with D possibly TRBD1 on 5 matching bases. Trimming removed 2 bases at V and 8 bases at J, with 9 bases between. The CDR3 spans 12 residues. Germline V gives CDR1 MDHEN, CDR2 SYDVKM. In DNA, the CDR3 is TGTGCCAGCAGTTTACTACAGGACGGCTACACCTTC. This encodes CASSLLQDGYTF.

This clone was counted a few times. The chain joins TRBV7-9 to TRBJ1-1; D is undetermined. Trimming cost V 6 bases and J 6 bases, with 17 bases left between them. CDR1 and CDR2 (germline): SEHNR, FQNEAQ (reference sequence). CDR3 length: 14 amino acids. The CDR3 loop reads CASSLDGDGAEAFF. CDR3 sequence (DNA): TGTGCCAGCAGTTTGGACGGGGATGGGGCTGAAGCTTTCTTT.

This chain joins TRBV10-3 and TRBJ2-1, with unresolved D. The V end was cut by 6 bases, the J end by 9 bases, with 12 bases between. The CDR3 runs to 12 residues. Germline V gives CDR1 ENHRY, CDR2 SYGVKD. In DNA, the CDR3 is TGTGCCATCAGACCCTTGATCGGTGAGCAGTTCTTC. Protein product: CAIRPLIGEQFF.

The chain is built from TRBV28 and TRBJ2-1; 7 nucleotides agree with TRBD2. With V trimmed by 3 bases and J by 4 bases, 6 bases remained unmatched. CDR3 length: 15 residues. The germline V gene has CDR1 MDHEN and CDR2 SYDVKM. DNA of the CDR3: TGTGCCAGCAGTTTGGGAGGGGAAGTTTACAATGAGCAGTTCTTC. Amino acid sequence: CASSLGGEVYNEQFF.